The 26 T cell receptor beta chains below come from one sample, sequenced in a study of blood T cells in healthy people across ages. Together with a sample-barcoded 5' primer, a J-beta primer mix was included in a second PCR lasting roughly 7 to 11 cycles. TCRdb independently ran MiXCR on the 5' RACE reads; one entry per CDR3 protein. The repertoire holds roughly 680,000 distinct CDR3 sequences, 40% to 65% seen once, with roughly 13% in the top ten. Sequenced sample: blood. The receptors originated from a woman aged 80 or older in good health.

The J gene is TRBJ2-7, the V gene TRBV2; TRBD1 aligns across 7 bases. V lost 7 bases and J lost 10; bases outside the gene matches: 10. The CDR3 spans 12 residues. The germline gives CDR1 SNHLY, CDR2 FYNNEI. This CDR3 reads CASNDRDRTQYF. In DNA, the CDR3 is TGTGCCAGCAACGACAGGGACAGAACCCAGTACTTC.

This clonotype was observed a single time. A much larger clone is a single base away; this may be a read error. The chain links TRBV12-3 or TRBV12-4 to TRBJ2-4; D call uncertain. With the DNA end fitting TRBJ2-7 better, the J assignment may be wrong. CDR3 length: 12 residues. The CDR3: CASSFSAREQYF. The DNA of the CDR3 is TGTGCCAGCAGTTTCTCGGCGCGCGAGCAGTACTTC.

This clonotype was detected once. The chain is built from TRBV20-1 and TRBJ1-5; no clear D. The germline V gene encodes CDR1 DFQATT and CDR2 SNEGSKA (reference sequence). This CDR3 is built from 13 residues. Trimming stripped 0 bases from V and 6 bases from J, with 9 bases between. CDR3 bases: TGCAGTGCTAGAGATGTGGCGTCTCAGCCCCAGCATTTT. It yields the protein CSARDVASQPQHF.

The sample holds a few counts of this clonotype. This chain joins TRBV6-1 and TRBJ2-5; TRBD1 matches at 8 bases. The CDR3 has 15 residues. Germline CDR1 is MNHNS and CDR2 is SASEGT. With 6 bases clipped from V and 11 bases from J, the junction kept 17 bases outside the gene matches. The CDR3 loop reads CASSGDRGAYNEQYF. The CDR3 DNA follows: TGTGCCAGCAGCGGAGACAGGGGAGCTTACAATGAGCAGTACTTC.

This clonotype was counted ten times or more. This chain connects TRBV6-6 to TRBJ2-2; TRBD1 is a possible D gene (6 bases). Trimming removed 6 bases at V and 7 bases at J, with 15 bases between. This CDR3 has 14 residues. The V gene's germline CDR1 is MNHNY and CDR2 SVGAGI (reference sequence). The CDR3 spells CASRGAGENGELFF. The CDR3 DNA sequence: TGTGCCAGCAGGGGCGCAGGGGAAAACGGGGAGCTGTTTTTT.

The CDR3: CVCSPPTPHGYTF. The CDR3, as DNA: TGTGTCTGCAGCCCCCCGACTCCCCATGGCTACACCTTC. The V call is TRBV9, the J call TRBJ1-2; D is unclear. This CDR3 is 13 amino acids long. Germline V gene lookup returns CDR1 SGDLS and CDR2 YYNGEE.

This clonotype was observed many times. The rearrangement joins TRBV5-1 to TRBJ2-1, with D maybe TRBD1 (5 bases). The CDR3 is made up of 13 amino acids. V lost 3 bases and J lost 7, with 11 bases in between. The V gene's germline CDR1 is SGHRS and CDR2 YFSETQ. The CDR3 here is CASSSGHLNEQFF. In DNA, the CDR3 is TGCGCCAGCAGCTCTGGACACCTGAATGAGCAGTTCTTC.

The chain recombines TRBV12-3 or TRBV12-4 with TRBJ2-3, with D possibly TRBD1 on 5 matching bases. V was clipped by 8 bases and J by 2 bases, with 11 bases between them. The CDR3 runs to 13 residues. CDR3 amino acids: CASGRANTDTQYF. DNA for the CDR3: TGTGCCAGCGGCAGGGCCAACACAGATACGCAGTATTTT.

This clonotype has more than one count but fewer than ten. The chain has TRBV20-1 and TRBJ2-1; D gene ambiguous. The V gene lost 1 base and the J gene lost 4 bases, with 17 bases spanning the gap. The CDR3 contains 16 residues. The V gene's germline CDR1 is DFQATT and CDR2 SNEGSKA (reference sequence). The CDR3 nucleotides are TGCAGTGCTAGAGTCCCGGTGGCGCGCCCTTACAATGAGCAGTTCTTC. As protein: CSARVPVARPYNEQFF.

In DNA form, the CDR3 reads TGTGCCAGCGACAGGGGACAAGAGACCCAGTACTTC. It yields the protein CASDRGQETQYF. The chain is built from TRBV5-8 and TRBJ2-5, with TRBD1 matching 8 bases. The trim removed 7 bases at V and 2 bases at J, leaving 1 base unmatched. This CDR3 comprises 12 residues. Germline-derived CDR1 and CDR2 are SGHTS and YDEGEE.

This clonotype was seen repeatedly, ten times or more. The CDR3 nucleotides read TGCAGTGCTAGTAAACGCGGGGGGGCTTCGAGACGAGAGACCCAGTACTTC. Amino acids: CSASKRGGASRRETQYF. The chain carries TRBV20-1 and TRBJ2-5; the match to TRBD2 covers 9 bases. The CDR3 loop spans 17 amino acids. With V trimmed by 3 bases and J by 4 bases, 15 bases remained unmatched. Germline V gene sequence: CDR1 DFQATT, CDR2 SNEGSKA (reference sequence).

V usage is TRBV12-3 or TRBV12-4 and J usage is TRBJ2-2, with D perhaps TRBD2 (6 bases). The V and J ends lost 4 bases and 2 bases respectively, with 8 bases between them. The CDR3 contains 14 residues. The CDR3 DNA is TGTGCCAGCAGTTGGGACTTTAACACCGGGGAGCTGTTTTTT. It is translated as CASSWDFNTGELFF.

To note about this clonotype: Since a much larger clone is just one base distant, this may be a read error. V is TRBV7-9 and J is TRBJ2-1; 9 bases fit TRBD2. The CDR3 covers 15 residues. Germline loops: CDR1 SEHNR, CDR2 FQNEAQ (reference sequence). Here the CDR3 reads CAGSLAGEVYNEQFF. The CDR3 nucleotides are TGTGCCGGCAGCTTAGCGGGAGAAGTTTACAATGAGCAGTTCTTC.

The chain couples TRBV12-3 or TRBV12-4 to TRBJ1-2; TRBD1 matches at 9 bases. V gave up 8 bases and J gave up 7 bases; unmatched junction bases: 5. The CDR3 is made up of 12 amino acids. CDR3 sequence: CASSGQGIGYTF. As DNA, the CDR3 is TGTGCCAGCTCGGGACAGGGTATTGGCTACACCTTC.

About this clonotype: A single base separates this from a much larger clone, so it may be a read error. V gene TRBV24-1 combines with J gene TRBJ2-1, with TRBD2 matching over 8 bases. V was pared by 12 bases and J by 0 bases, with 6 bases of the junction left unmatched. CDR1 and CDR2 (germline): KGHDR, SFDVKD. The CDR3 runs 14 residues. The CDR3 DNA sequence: TGTGCCGTTCAGAGCGGGAGCTCCTACAATGAGCAGTTCTTC. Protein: CAVQSGSSYNEQFF.

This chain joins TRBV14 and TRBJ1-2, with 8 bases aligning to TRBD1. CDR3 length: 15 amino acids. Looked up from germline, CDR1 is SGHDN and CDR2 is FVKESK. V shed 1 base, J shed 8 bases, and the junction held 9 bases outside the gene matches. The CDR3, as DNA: TGTGCCAGCAGCCAAGTTTGGAGGGACAGGCGGGGCTACACCTTC. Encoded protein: CASSQVWRDRRGYTF.

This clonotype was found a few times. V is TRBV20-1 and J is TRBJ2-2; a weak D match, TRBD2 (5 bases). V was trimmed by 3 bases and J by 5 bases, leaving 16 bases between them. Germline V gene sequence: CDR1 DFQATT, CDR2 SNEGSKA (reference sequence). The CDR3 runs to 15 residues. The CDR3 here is CSARDWPAATGELFF. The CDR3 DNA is TGCAGTGCTAGGGACTGGCCAGCGGCAACCGGGGAGCTGTTTTTT.

The CDR3 DNA sequence: TGTGCCAGCAGCGCGACTAGCGGTCACAATGAGCAGTTCTTC. Its translation is CASSATSGHNEQFF. The chain links TRBV9 to TRBJ2-1; TRBD2 matches at 9 bases. This CDR3 region has 14 residues. V shed 3 bases and J 5 bases; nucleotides not matched to a gene: 3. The germline CDR1 and CDR2 sequences are SGDLS and YYNGEE.

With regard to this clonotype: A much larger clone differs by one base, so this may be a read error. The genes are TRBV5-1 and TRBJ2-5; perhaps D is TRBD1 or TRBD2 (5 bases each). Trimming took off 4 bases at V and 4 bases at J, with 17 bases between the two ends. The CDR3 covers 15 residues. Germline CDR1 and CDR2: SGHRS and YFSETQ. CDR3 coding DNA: TGCGCCAGCAGCGATTTCAGGGACGTGACAGAGACCCAGTACTTC. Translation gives CASSDFRDVTETQYF.

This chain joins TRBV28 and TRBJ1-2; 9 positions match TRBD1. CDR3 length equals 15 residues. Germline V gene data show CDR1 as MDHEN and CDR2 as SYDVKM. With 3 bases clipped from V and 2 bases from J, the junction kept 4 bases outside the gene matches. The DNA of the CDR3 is TGTGCCAGCAGTTTTTACAGGGGGCCGAACTATGGCTACACCTTC. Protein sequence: CASSFYRGPNYGYTF.

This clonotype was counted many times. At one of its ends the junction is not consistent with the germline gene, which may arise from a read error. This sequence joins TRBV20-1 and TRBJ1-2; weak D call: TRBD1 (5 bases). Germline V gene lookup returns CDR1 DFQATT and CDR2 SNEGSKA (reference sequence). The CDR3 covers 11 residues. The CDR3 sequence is CSAVRDYGYTF. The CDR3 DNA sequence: TGCAGTGCTGTCCGGGACTACGGCTACACCTTC.

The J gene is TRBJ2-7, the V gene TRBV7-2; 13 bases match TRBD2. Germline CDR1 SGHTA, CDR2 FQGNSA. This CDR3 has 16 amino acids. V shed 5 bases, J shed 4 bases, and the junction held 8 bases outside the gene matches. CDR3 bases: TGTGCCAGCAGCCCCCGACTAGCGGGGGGTACTTACGAGCAGTACTTC. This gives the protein CASSPRLAGGTYEQYF.

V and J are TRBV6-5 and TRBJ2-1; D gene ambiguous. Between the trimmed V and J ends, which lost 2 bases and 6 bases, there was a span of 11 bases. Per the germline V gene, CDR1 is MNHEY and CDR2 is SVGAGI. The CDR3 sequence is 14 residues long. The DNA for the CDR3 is TGTGCCAGCAGTTACCTCCGCAGGTTCAATGAGCAGTTCTTC. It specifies CASSYLRRFNEQFF.

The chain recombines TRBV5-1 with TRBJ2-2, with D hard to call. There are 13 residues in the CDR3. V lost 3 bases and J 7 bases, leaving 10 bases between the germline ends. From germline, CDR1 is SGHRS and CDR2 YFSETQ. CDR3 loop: CASSWGSDGELFF. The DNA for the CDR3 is TGCGCCAGCAGCTGGGGATCGGACGGGGAGCTGTTTTTT.

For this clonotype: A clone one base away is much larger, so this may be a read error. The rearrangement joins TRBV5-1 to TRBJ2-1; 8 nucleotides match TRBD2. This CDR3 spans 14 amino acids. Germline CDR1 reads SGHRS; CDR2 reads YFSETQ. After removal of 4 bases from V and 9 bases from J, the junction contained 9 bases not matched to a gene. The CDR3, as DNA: TGCGCCAGCAGCGTAAGCGGGGGTAGAGGTGAGCAGTTCTTC. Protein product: CASSVSGGRGEQFF.

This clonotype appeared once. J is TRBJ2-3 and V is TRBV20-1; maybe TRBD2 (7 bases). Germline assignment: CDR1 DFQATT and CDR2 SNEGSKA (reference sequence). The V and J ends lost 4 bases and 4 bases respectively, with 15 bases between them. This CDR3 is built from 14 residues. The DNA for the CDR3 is TGCAGTGCTATGGGCGGGGGCAGCTCAGATACGCAGTATTTT. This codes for CSAMGGGSSDTQYF.